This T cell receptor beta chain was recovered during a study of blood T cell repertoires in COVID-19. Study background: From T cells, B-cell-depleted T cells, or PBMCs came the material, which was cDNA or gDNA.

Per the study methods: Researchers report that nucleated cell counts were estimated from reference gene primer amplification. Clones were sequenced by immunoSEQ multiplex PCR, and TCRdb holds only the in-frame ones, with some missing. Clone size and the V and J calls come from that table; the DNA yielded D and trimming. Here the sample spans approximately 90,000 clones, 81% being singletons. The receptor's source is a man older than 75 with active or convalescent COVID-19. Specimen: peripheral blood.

The CDR3 is CASSLLRNSPLHF. The DNA for the CDR3 is TGTGCCAGCAGTTTACTTCGTAATTCACCCCTCCACTTT. V usage is TRBV28 and J usage is TRBJ1-6; D remains ambiguous. Trimming removed 2 bases from V and 6 bases from J, with 5 bases in between. The germline gives CDR1 MDHEN, CDR2 SYDVKM. CDR3 length equals 13 residues.